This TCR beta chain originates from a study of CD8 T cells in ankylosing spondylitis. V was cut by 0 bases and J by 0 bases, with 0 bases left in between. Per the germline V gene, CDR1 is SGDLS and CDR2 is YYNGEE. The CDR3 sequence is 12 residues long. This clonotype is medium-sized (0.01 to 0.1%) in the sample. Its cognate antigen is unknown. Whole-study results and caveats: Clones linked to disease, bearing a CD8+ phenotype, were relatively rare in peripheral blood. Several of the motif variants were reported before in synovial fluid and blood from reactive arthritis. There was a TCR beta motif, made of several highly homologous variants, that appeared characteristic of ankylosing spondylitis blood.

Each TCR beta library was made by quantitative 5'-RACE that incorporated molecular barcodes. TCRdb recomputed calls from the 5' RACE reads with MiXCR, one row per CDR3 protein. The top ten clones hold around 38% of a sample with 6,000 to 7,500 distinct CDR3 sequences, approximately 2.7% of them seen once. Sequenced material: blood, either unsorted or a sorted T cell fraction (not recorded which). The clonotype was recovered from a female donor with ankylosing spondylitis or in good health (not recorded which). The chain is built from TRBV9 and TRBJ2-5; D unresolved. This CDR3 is CASSVDQETQYF. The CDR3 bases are TGTGCCAGCAGCGTAGACCAAGAGACCCAGTACTTC.